What follows are 13 T cell receptor beta chains derived from one specimen sequenced in a study of T cell repertoires in cytomegalovirus infection. TCRdb redid the calling of the reads with MiXCR, one entry per CDR3 protein. The table has roughly 250,000 distinct CDR3 sequences, 22% seen once. The source material was CD8+ T cells from PBMCs. All receptors come from a human donor in good health (CMV status not recorded). Some clones in this sample may be carry-over from other donors' samples.

The genes are TRBV2 and TRBJ2-1; possible D gene TRBD2, 5 bases. Trimming pared 6 bases from V and 0 bases from J, leaving 18 bases between. The CDR3 is 17 amino acids. Germline V gene data show CDR1 as SNHLY and CDR2 as FYNNEI. The CDR3 region is CASSSDLLVSSYNEQFF. The CDR3 coding sequence is TGTGCCAGCAGCTCCGACCTACTAGTCAGCTCCTACAATGAGCAGTTCTTC. The complete variable domain, with remaining parts taken from reference TRBV2 and TRBJ2-1, reads EPEVTQTPSHQVTQMGQEVILRCVPISNHLYFYWYRQILGQKVEFLVSFYNNEISEKSEIFDDQFSVERPDGSNFTLKIRSTKLEDSAMYFCASSSDLLVSSYNEQFFGPGTRLTVL.

Ten or more counts support this clonotype. V is TRBV12-3 or TRBV12-4 and J is TRBJ1-1, with D hard to call. V lost 3 bases and J lost 8, with 7 bases in between. This CDR3 comprises 11 residues. The CDR3 DNA sequence: TGTGCCAGCAGTTTGTTCGGGGAAGCTTTCTTT. This sequence encodes CASSLFGEAFF.

This chain uses TRBV6-5 with TRBJ2-7, with 7 bases matching TRBD2. This CDR3 spans 13 amino acids. Germline assignment: CDR1 MNHEY and CDR2 SVGAGI. Losses at the gene ends were 2 bases for V and 6 bases for J; bases not matched to a gene: 4. CDR3 protein: CASSYRWGGEQYF. The DNA of the CDR3 is TGTGCCAGCAGTTACCGTTGGGGGGGCGAGCAGTACTTC.

The CDR3 DNA is TGTGCCAGCAGCCTCAAGGGTCCCAATTCCCCCGCCAAAAACATTCAGTACTTC. Amino acid sequence: CASSLKGPNSPAKNIQYF. This sequence joins TRBV5-3 and TRBJ2-4; no clear D. TRBV5-3 is identified as an open reading frame with a role that is uncertain. This CDR3 is 18 amino acids long. The V end lost 8 bases, the J end lost 1 base, and 25 bases lay between the germline ends.

The chain combines TRBV2 with TRBJ2-3; D is tentatively TRBD1 or TRBD2 (5 bases each). Between the trimmed V and J ends, which lost 3 bases and 10 bases, there was a span of 8 bases. This CDR3 is 11 amino acids long. The germline CDR1 and CDR2 sequences are SNHLY and FYNNEI. CDR3 nucleotides: TGTGCCAGCAGTGAGGGGGACCCGCAGTATTTT. Encoded protein: CASSEGDPQYF.

The V gene is TRBV2, the J gene TRBJ2-2; 15 nucleotides agree with TRBD2. The CDR3 totals 19 residues. Trimming removed 7 bases from V and 4 bases from J; junction bases left unmatched: 13. Looked up from germline, CDR1 is SNHLY and CDR2 is FYNNEI. The CDR3 sequence is CASNPYGLAGGPGTGELFF. CDR3 nucleotides: TGTGCCAGCAACCCCTATGGACTAGCGGGGGGGCCTGGCACCGGGGAGCTGTTTTTT.

The sample holds a few counts of this clonotype. The rearrangement uses TRBV6-5 and TRBJ1-1, with D perhaps matching TRBD1 (6 bases). This CDR3 is 17 amino acids long. Germline-derived CDR1 and CDR2 are MNHEY and SVGAGI. Between the trimmed V and J ends, which lost 0 bases and 0 bases, there was a span of 14 bases. The CDR3 is CASSYSIRGHMNTEAFF. DNA for the CDR3: TGTGCCAGCAGTTACTCGATTAGGGGACATATGAACACTGAAGCTTTCTTT.

A few counts support this clonotype. V gene TRBV18 combines with J gene TRBJ2-1; 11 nucleotides match TRBD2. The germline V gene encodes CDR1 KGHSH and CDR2 LQKENI. This CDR3 region has 15 residues. V shed 6 bases and J 7 bases; nucleotides not matched to a gene: 8. CDR3 sequence (DNA): TGTGCCAGCTCCCCCTCTAGCGGGGGGTTTAATGAGCAGTTCTTC. This codes for CASSPSSGGFNEQFF.

CDR3 sequence reads: CASSFGDPQGDYEQYF. As DNA, the CDR3 is TGTGCCAGCAGTTTTGGAGACCCACAGGGAGATTACGAGCAGTACTTC. The chain has TRBV28 and TRBJ2-7, with D perhaps TRBD1 (6 bases). Germline V gene sequence: CDR1 MDHEN, CDR2 SYDVKM. The CDR3 spans 16 residues. V lost 3 bases and J lost 4, with 19 bases in between.

This clonotype was found many times. This chain connects TRBV10-3 to TRBJ2-1; tentatively, D is TRBD2 (7 bases). Trimming shortened V by 0 bases and J by 6 bases, and 15 bases separated the two germline ends. Germline V gene sequence: CDR1 ENHRY, CDR2 SYGVKD. CDR3 size: 16 residues. The CDR3 region has the DNA TGTGCCATCAGTGAGTCGAGGGCGGGGGCCGTCAATGAGCAGTTCTTC. It is translated as CAISESRAGAVNEQFF.

This chain links TRBV27 with TRBJ2-1; D might be TRBD2 (5 bases). V was trimmed by 4 bases and J by 8 bases, leaving 15 bases between them. This CDR3 contains 14 residues. Per the germline V gene, CDR1 is MNHEY and CDR2 is SMNVEV (reference sequence). Here the CDR3 reads CASSSRGFGDEQFF. In DNA, the CDR3 is TGTGCCAGCAGTTCCCGGGGTTTTGGGGATGAGCAGTTCTTC.

This clonotype has a handful of counts. The rearrangement links TRBV12-3 or TRBV12-4 to TRBJ1-3, with D unclear. The CDR3 runs 11 residues. Trimming cost V 6 bases and J 7 bases, with 7 bases left between them. The CDR3 DNA reads TGTGCCAGCAGCCCGGTCAACACCATATATTTT. Translated: CASSPVNTIYF.

This chain joins TRBV12-3 or TRBV12-4 and TRBJ1-5; D not resolved. The CDR3 has 15 residues. Trimming cost V 2 bases and J 2 bases, with 10 bases left between them. DNA of the CDR3: TGTGCCAGCAGTTTAACGGGTTGGGGCAATCAGCCCCAGCATTTT. Its translation is CASSLTGWGNQPQHF.